This T cell receptor (beta chain) was sequenced for a study of cytomegalovirus exposure and HLA in healthy donors. The PCR ran on 60 Vbeta and 13 Jbeta primers. This table comes from immunoSEQ multiplex PCR, and its TCRdb copy is limited to in-frame clones, with some not included. The sample includes more than 150,000 clones, less than 90% of them seen just once. As regards this clone: Its target is not known.

Overall study findings and caveats: A later analysis by the authors found several of the most significant clusters apparently linked to common viral pathogens.

The clonotype originates from a boy younger than 10 in good health and CMV-seronegative. The sequencing sample was made of PBMCs.

The CDR3 loop reads CAWRGMAGGPDTQYF. DNA of the CDR3: TGTGCCTGGAGGGGAATGGCGGGAGGACCAGATACGCAGTATTTT. This chain uses TRBV30 with TRBJ2-3; 8 nucleotides agree with TRBD2. CDR1 and CDR2 (germline): GTSNPN, SVGIG (reference sequence). The CDR3 loop spans 15 amino acids. With V trimmed by 3 bases and J by 4 bases, 9 bases remained unmatched.